This TCR beta chain originates from a study of control samples from healthy donors and cancer patients. Losses at the gene ends were 4 bases for V and 3 bases for J; bases not matched to a gene: 3. The CDR3 contains 14 residues. Per germline, CDR1 KGHDR and CDR2 SFDVKD. Clones were read by immunoSEQ multiplex PCR, and TCRdb kept only the in-frame ones, dropping some. The table lists around 68,000 clones, approximately 80% of them singletons, with roughly 3.1% in the top ten. J is TRBJ2-5 and V is TRBV24-1; 8 positions match TRBD2. What was sequenced was PBMCs. The TCR was taken from a woman aged 45-65 years with lung cancer. For the CDR3, the DNA is TGTGCCACCAGTGACCCGCGGGGGGAAGAGACCCAGTACTTC. Protein sequence: CATSDPRGEETQYF.